The T cell receptor (beta chain) under discussion was sequenced for a study of OX40 agonist ivuxolimab in advanced cancers. Background on the whole study: Ivuxolimab was a fully human IgG2 agonistic monoclonal antibody targeting the costimulatory receptor OX40 (CD134). Prior anti-PD-1, anti-PD-L1 or anti-CTLA-4 therapy was permitted, and about two fifths of dose-escalation patients had received checkpoint inhibitors. The paper describes the monotherapy dose-escalation part (N ≈ 51 patients) of the phase I trial of ivuxolimab. Intravenous ivuxolimab was administered to patients every 2 weeks at six dose levels: 0.01, 0.1, 0.3, 1.5, 3 and 10 mg/kg. Partial responses occurred in three dose-escalation patients: two with cutaneous melanoma and one with hepatocellular carcinoma. The purpose of peripheral TCRbeta sequencing was to test whether ivuxolimab changed TCR sequence diversity and led to clonal T-cell expansion. Among the roughly 52 dose-escalation patients, around 20 had hepatocellular carcinoma, roughly 15 melanoma, 9 renal cell carcinoma and 9 head and neck cancer. The dose-escalation cohort was 82.7% male with a mean age of approximately 60 years, ranging from roughly 20 to 80.

Patients with a history of autoimmune disease or receiving systemic immunosuppression were excluded from the trial. In every dose cohort, peripheral blood was drawn for TCR sequencing at baseline, cycle 4 day 1, and cycle 7 day 1. Samples came from an open-label, multicenter, first-in-human phase I dose-escalation trial of ivuxolimab. Adults with locally advanced or metastatic melanoma, renal cell carcinoma, hepatocellular carcinoma or head and neck squamous cell carcinoma were enrolled in the trial. Before TCR sequencing, CD4+ and CD8+ T cells were separately sorted from peripheral blood. Genomic DNA was isolated from the sorted cells so that the TCRbeta CDR3 region could be sequenced. The immunoSEQ Assay was used to sequence the TCRbeta CDR3 regions. TCRdb took this table from immuneACCESS and kept in-frame rearrangements with V and J called. Such tables lack part of the clones; where checked against another copy, unresolved V genes explain under half of the gap, and the rest is unexplained. The sample table lists around 62,000 clones, about 89% of them with a count of one. Of the sample, less than 1.1% falls within the top ten clones.

CDR1 and CDR2, looked up from the germline V gene, are MDHEN and SYDVKM. Trimming takes 4 bases off V and 4 bases off J; junction bases not matched to a gene: 6. The CDR3 runs 15 amino acids, cysteine and phenylalanine included. Kept here is only the CDR3 DNA, which spans 45 bases and is read in frame from base 1. Comments on this clone: The antigen it recognizes is unknown. No base quality values were provided; no much bigger clone lies one nucleotide off.

Study-wide conclusions, independent of this receptor: In the 0.1-3.0 mg/kg groups, partial responders were among the patients with the lowest normalized peripheral clonal expansion, particularly in CD8+ T cells. Clonal expansion of both CD4+ and CD8+ blood T cells was observed from baseline to week 6 at doses 0.1 to 3.0 mg/kg. Which antigens the clonally expanded peripheral T cells were specific for was not determined. Low levels of normalized T-cell clonal expansion were also shown by some nonresponding patients. After ivuxolimab, expanded clones were on average more numerous among CD8+ T cells than among CD4+ T cells.

The V and J segments used are TRBV28 and TRBJ1-4, with TRBD1 matching 7 junction bases. This material consisted of CD4+ or CD8+ T cells sorted from blood, taken in a trial of the OX40 agonist ivuxolimab. The clonotype comes from an adult with an advanced solid tumor such as melanoma, head and neck, liver or kidney cancer. The bases are TGTGCCAGCAGTTCCGCGGACAGGCTTAATGAAAAACTGTTTTTT. Its protein reads: CASSSADRLNEKLFF.